Following are 5 T cell receptor beta chains from one sample sequenced in a study of shared clonotypes between healthy human individuals. Repertoires were generated with immunoSEQ multiplex PCR, while TCRdb's copy carries only in-frame clones and drops some. The sample holds 1.6 million or so clones, 95% to 97% seen once. The sample taken for sequencing was naive CD4+ T cells sorted from blood. Regarding subset: CD45RA+ positively selected. These receptors came from a man aged 30 to 39 in good health.

V and J are TRBV18 and TRBJ1-2; TRBD1 matches 9 bases. This CDR3 region has 15 residues. V shed 4 bases and J 4 bases; nucleotides not matched to a gene: 7. CDR1 is KGHSH, CDR2 LQKENI, per germline. CDR3 sequence: CASSRGTGMGYGYTF. DNA for the CDR3: TGTGCCAGCTCACGAGGGACAGGGATGGGCTATGGCTACACCTTC.

This clone appeared a single time. This rearrangement joins TRBV28 to TRBJ1-2; a possible D gene is TRBD1 (5 bases). V lost 4 bases to trimming and J lost 4 bases, with 13 bases between them. The CDR3 has 14 amino acids. CDR1 and CDR2 from the germline V gene are MDHEN and SYDVKM. CDR3 coding DNA: TGTGCCAGCAGTTCCATGGACACCAGCTATGGCTACACCTTC. Translated: CASSSMDTSYGYTF.

To note about this clone: The sample holds other DNA sequences that translate to the same CDR3. The CDR3 spells CASSLIGETQYF. CDR3 nucleotide sequence: TGCGCCAGCAGCTTGATAGGAGAGACCCAGTACTTC. V and J are TRBV5-1 and TRBJ2-5; D unresolved. Germline lookup yields CDR1 SGHRS and CDR2 YFSETQ. The CDR3 is made up of 12 amino acids. V lost 1 base, J lost 4 bases, and 5 bases lay in between. The full variable domain, with the rest looked up from reference TRBV5-1 and TRBJ2-5, is KAGVTQTPRYLIKTRGQQVTLSCSPISGHRSVSWYQQTPGQGLQFLFEYFSETQRNKGNFPGRFSGRQFSNSRSEMNVSTLELGDSALYLCASSLIGETQYFGPGTRLLVL.

This sequence joins TRBV13 and TRBJ2-1; 7 positions match TRBD2. The germline V gene encodes CDR1 PRHDT and CDR2 FYEKMQ (reference sequence). This CDR3 is 15 amino acids long. The trim removed 6 bases at V and 4 bases at J, leaving 9 bases unmatched. The CDR3 DNA follows: TGTGCCAGCAGAAACGGGCGGGAGAGGTACAATGAGCAGTTCTTC. It specifies CASRNGRERYNEQFF.

The gene calls are TRBV11-2 and TRBJ2-3, with D possibly TRBD1 on 6 matching bases. This CDR3 is 13 amino acids long. V dropped 5 bases and J dropped 8 bases, with 14 bases sitting between them. The germline CDR1 and CDR2 sequences are SGHAT and FQNNGV. Written as DNA, the CDR3 is TGTGCCAGCAGCCTTCAACAGGGAAGTACGCAGTATTTT. It specifies CASSLQQGSTQYF.